These T cell receptor beta chains were read from a single sample in a study of cytomegalovirus exposure and HLA in healthy donors. Assay: immunoSEQ multiplex PCR; the TCRdb copy retains only in-frame clones and omits some. Among around 130,000 clones, about 8.6% were seen once, and the ten largest hold 6% to 7.5%. The sequenced material came from PBMCs. The receptors here all came from a woman aged 40 to 50 in good health and CMV-seropositive. Both conserved end residues are part of each CDR3. The D gene is left open where the match is weak. Not every row has a clone size; where given, it reads once, few, many or a size class.

V	J	D	size	CDR3	DNA
TRBV21-1	TRBJ1-1	-	-	CASIDTEAFF	TGTGCCAGCATCGACACTGAAGCTTTCTTT
TRBV5-1	TRBJ2-3	-	few	CASSPGLFTDTQYF	TGCGCCAGCAGCCCGGGACTTTTCACAGATACGCAGTATTTT
TRBV9	TRBJ2-1	-	few	CASSANPLYNEQFF	TGTGCCAGCAGCGCCAACCCACTCTACAATGAGCAGTTCTTC
TRBV30	TRBJ1-3	TRBD1	-	CAWTGQGGNTIYF	TGTGCCTGGACGGGACAGGGTGGAAACACCATATATTTT
TRBV6-5	TRBJ1-1	-	few	CASRGESEAFF	TGTGCCAGCAGAGGGGAATCTGAAGCTTTCTTT
TRBV4-1	TRBJ1-1	-	-	CASSQGGGSAMNTEAFF	TGCGCCAGCAGCCAAGGCGGTGGGTCAGCGATGAACACTGAAGCTTTCTTT
TRBV12-1	TRBJ1-1	-	-	CASSSRLYTEAFF	TGTGCCAGCAGCTCTCGACTTTACACTGAAGCTTTCTTT
TRBV5-8	TRBJ1-5	-	-	CASSLVVYSNQPQHF	TGTGCCAGCAGCTTGGTGGTCTATAGCAATCAGCCCCAGCATTTT
TRBV2	TRBJ2-7	-	few	CASSEGDMDYF	TGTGCCAGCAGTGAAGGGGACATGGATTATTTC
TRBV5-6	TRBJ2-1	TRBD1	few	CASSLFGFGQGTHNEQFF	TGTGCCAGCAGCTTGTTCGGTTTCGGACAGGGAACGCACAATGAGCAGTTCTTC
TRBV7-9	TRBJ2-3	-	-	CASSYTGSTDTQYF	TGTGCCAGCAGTTACACAGGGAGCACAGATACGCAGTATTTT
TRBV27	TRBJ1-1	-	-	CASSSRGGMAFF	TGTGCCAGCAGTTCCCGAGGAGGTATGGCTTTCTTT
TRBV2	TRBJ1-2	-	few	CATLGVYGYTF	TGTGCCACTTTAGGGGTCTATGGCTACACCTTC
TRBV6-6	TRBJ2-7	-	-	CASRDTYSYEQYF	TGTGCCAGCCGGGACACCTACTCCTACGAGCAGTACTTC
TRBV19	TRBJ1-5	TRBD1	few	CASSIALTGGSNQPQHF	TGTGCCAGTAGTATAGCCTTAACAGGGGGCAGCAATCAGCCCCAGCATTTT
TRBV11-3	TRBJ2-5	-	few	CASSLKGVQETQYF	TGTGCCAGCAGTCTTAAAGGAGTCCAAGAGACCCAGTACTTC
TRBV7-3	TRBJ1-1	-	-	CASSSNSPGEAFF	TGTGCCAGCAGCTCTAACAGTCCAGGTGAAGCTTTCTTT
TRBV29-1	TRBJ2-5	TRBD1	few	CSAHGDSDEQYF	TGCAGCGCCCACGGGGACAGCGATGAGCAGTACTTC
TRBV27	TRBJ1-2	-	-	CASSPSPRALYGYTF	TGTGCCAGCAGTCCCTCCCCCAGGGCCCTCTATGGCTACACCTTC
TRBV30	TRBJ2-7	-	few	CAWRKDRAASYEQYF	TGTGCCTGGAGGAAGGACAGAGCAGCATCCTACGAGCAGTACTTC
TRBV19	TRBJ2-2	-	few	CASSYRLYGELFF	TGTGCCAGTAGTTACAGGTTGTACGGGGAGCTGTTTTTT
TRBV2	TRBJ2-3	TRBD2	-	CASNLSGGAKDTQYF	TGTGCCAGCAATCTTAGCGGGGGGGCCAAGGATACGCAGTATTTT
TRBV5-6	TRBJ1-1	TRBD1	-	CASAGTGGPNTEAFF	TGTGCCAGTGCCGGGACAGGGGGCCCGAACACTGAAGCTTTCTTT
TRBV5-4	TRBJ2-5	-	few	CASSTDTQETQYF	TGTGCCAGCAGCACAGACACACAAGAGACCCAGTACTTC
TRBV11-2	TRBJ2-1	TRBD2	-	CASSLAPTSGGTTSDEQFF	TGTGCCAGCAGCTTAGCACCGACTAGCGGGGGGACCACAAGCGATGAGCAGTTCTTC
TRBV11-2	TRBJ2-3	-	-	CASRDSIQITQYF	TGTGCCAGCCGGGACTCGATACAAATTACGCAGTATTTT
TRBV15	TRBJ2-5	TRBD2	-	CATSRDGGGEETQYF	TGTGCCACCAGCAGAGATGGTGGGGGGGAAGAGACCCAGTACTTC
TRBV2	TRBJ1-1	-	-	CASSWATEAFF	TGTGCCAGCAGTTGGGCCACTGAAGCTTTCTTT
TRBV30	TRBJ1-1	-	-	CAWSVTGTEAFF	TGTGCCTGGAGTGTGACGGGGACTGAAGCTTTCTTT
TRBV7-9	TRBJ2-6	TRBD2	-	CASRPRGTGANVLTF	TGTGCCAGCAGGCCGCGGGGGACTGGGGCCAACGTCCTGACTTTC
TRBV5-1	TRBJ2-3	TRBD2	few	CASSLAAGGRNTQYF	TGCGCCAGCAGCTTGGCGGCGGGGGGGCGAAATACGCAGTATTTT
TRBV4-1	TRBJ1-1	TRBD1	few	CASSPGTGGGNTEAFF	TGCGCCAGCAGCCCCGGGACAGGGGGCGGAAACACTGAAGCTTTCTTT
TRBV19	TRBJ1-1	TRBD1	-	CASSSTGMNTEAFF	TGTGCCAGTAGTTCGACAGGGATGAACACTGAAGCTTTCTTT
TRBV18	TRBJ1-1	TRBD1	-	CASSPRGQGSNTEAFF	TGTGCCAGCTCACCACGGGGACAGGGCTCGAACACTGAAGCTTTCTTT
TRBV6-1	TRBJ1-2	-	-	CASSESGFGKELYGYTF	TGTGCCAGCAGTGAATCGGGGTTTGGTAAAGAGCTATATGGCTACACCTTC
TRBV28	TRBJ2-5	-	few	CASSAEPQRETQYF	TGTGCCAGCAGTGCAGAGCCCCAGCGGGAGACCCAGTACTTC
TRBV10-1	TRBJ2-1	TRBD1	few	CASSDKTGSYNEQFF	TGCGCCAGCAGTGATAAGACAGGGTCCTACAATGAGCAGTTCTTC
TRBV5-4	TRBJ2-6	-	-	CASSLVGPLSGANVLTF	TGTGCCAGCAGCTTGGTGGGCCCCCTCTCTGGGGCCAACGTCCTGACTTTC
TRBV25-1	TRBJ2-7	TRBD1	few	CATQTHTGGYEQYF	TGTGCCACCCAAACTCACACAGGGGGATACGAGCAGTACTTC
TRBV15	TRBJ1-5	TRBD1	few	CATSRRTGGNQPQHF	TGTGCCACCAGCCGACGCACAGGGGGTAATCAGCCCCAGCATTTT
TRBV28	TRBJ2-7	-	-	CASSLSSGRTYEQYF	TGTGCCAGCAGTTTATCCTCAGGAAGGACCTACGAGCAGTACTTC
TRBV27	TRBJ1-5	TRBD1	-	CASSLSQGGNQPQHF	TGTGCCAGCAGTTTATCACAGGGGGGCAATCAGCCCCAGCATTTT
TRBV29-1	TRBJ1-1	-	-	CSVVSGRGLDTEAFF	TGCAGCGTTGTCAGTGGCAGGGGATTGGACACTGAAGCTTTCTTT
TRBV18	TRBJ1-5	-	few	CASSRLGLNQPQHF	TGTGCCAGCTCACGGTTGGGGCTTAATCAGCCCCAGCATTTT
TRBV5-1	TRBJ2-1	-	few	CASSNPRRNEQFF	TGCGCCAGCAGCAACCCAAGGAGGAATGAGCAGTTCTTC
TRBV7-6	TRBJ1-4	-	few	CASSSGLPTNEKLFF	TGTGCCAGCAGCTCAGGACTGCCAACTAATGAAAAACTGTTTTTT
TRBV5-1	TRBJ2-3	TRBD1	few	CASSTTGVVIDTQYF	TGCGCCAGCTCTACGACAGGGGTGGTAATAGATACGCAGTATTTT
TRBV5-5	TRBJ2-5	TRBD2	-	CASSPGGQETQYF	TGTGCCAGCAGCCCGGGGGGTCAAGAGACCCAGTACTTC
TRBV5-1	TRBJ2-3	TRBD2	-	CASSFEAGSTDTQYF	TGCGCCAGCAGCTTCGAAGCGGGGAGCACAGATACGCAGTATTTT
TRBV5-4	TRBJ2-7	-	few	CASSPSSYEQYF	TGTGCCAGCAGCCCTAGCTCCTACGAGCAGTACTTC
TRBV28	TRBJ1-4	TRBD1	few	CASSPLRQGTNEKLFF	TGTGCCAGCAGTCCTTTAAGACAGGGAACTAATGAAAAACTGTTTTTT
TRBV5-1	TRBJ2-7	-	-	CASSLIAGTYEQYF	TGCGCCAGCAGCTTGATAGCCGGTACCTACGAGCAGTACTTC
TRBV5-8	TRBJ2-1	TRBD2	few	CASSWTGGYNEQFF	TGTGCCAGCAGCTGGACGGGGGGGTACAATGAGCAGTTCTTC
TRBV6-5	TRBJ2-3	TRBD2	-	CASSKAGLPDTQYF	TGTGCCAGCAGTAAAGCGGGGTTGCCAGATACGCAGTATTTT
TRBV10-1	TRBJ2-1	TRBD2	-	CASSVGLAGNNEQFF	TGCGCCAGCAGTGTTGGACTAGCGGGGAACAATGAGCAGTTCTTC
TRBV30	TRBJ1-5	-	-	CAWSVPGGNQPQHF	TGTGCCTGGAGTGTACCAGGGGGCAATCAGCCCCAGCATTTT
TRBV6-5	TRBJ1-4	-	few	CASSYRGSANEKLFF	TGTGCCAGCAGTTACCGAGGCAGCGCTAATGAAAAACTGTTTTTT
TRBV18	TRBJ2-1	TRBD1	-	CASSPPRTGGTYNEQFF	TGTGCCAGCTCACCACCTAGGACAGGGGGAACCTACAATGAGCAGTTCTTC
TRBV2	TRBJ2-2	-	few	CASSRGGAWTGELFF	TGTGCCAGCAGTAGAGGCGGGGCGTGGACCGGGGAGCTGTTTTTT